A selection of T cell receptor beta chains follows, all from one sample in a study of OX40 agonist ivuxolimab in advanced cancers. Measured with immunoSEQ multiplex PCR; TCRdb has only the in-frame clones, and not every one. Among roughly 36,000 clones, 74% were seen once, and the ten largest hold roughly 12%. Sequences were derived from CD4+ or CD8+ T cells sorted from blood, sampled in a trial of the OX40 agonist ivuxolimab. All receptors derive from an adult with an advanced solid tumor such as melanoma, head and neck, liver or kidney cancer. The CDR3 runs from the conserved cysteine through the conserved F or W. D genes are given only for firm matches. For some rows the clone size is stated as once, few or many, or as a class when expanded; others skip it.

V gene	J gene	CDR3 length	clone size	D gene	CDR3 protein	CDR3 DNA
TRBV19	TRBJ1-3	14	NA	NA	CASSLIFSGNTIYF	TGTGCCAGTAGCCTCATCTTCTCTGGAAACACCATATATTTT
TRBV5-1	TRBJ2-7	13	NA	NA	CASSADGTYEQYF	TGCGCCAGCTCGGCGGACGGAACCTACGAGCAGTACTTC
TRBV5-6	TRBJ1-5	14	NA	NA	CASSHPDSGKPQHF	TGTGCCAGCAGCCATCCGGACAGTGGAAAGCCCCAGCATTTT
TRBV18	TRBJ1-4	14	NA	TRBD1	CASSHRGRNEKLFF	TGTGCCAGCTCGCACAGGGGGCGAAATGAAAAACTGTTTTTT
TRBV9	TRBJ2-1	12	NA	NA	CASSVVANEQFF	TGTGCCAGCAGCGTAGTGGCCAATGAGCAGTTCTTC
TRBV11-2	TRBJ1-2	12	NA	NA	CASSLARYGYTF	TGTGCCAGCAGCTTAGCCCGCTATGGCTACACCTTC
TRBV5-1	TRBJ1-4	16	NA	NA	CASSLAPTGFREKLFF	TGCGCCAGCAGCTTGGCCCCAACAGGGTTTCGTGAAAAACTGTTTTTT
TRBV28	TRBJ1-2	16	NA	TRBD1	CASVSGTGITGYGYTF	TGTGCCAGCGTTTCTGGGACAGGGATCACCGGCTATGGCTACACCTTC
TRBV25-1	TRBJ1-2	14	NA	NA	CASREGGGNYGYTF	TGTGCCAGCAGGGAGGGGGGTGGAAACTATGGCTACACCTTC
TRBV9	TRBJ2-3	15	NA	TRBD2	CASSAPGLGADTQYF	TGTGCCAGCAGCGCGCCGGGACTAGGCGCAGATACGCAGTATTTT
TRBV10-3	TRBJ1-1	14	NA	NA	CASLGGGGRTEAFF	TGTGCCTCCCTTGGGGGGGGAGGAAGGACTGAAGCTTTCTTT
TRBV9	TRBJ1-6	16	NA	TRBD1	CASSRTGIQQNSPLHF	TGTGCCAGCAGCCGGACAGGGATACAACAGAATTCACCCCTCCACTTT
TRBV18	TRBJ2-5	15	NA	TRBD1	CASSPLNDRAETQYF	TGTGCCAGCTCACCATTAAATGACAGGGCAGAGACCCAGTACTTC
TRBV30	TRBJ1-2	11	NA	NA	CAWSVVGLFTF	TGTGCCTGGAGTGTGGTAGGGCTGTTCACCTTC
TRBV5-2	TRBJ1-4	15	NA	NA	CASSHLGGINEKLFF	TGTGCCAGCAGCCACCTAGGGGGGATTAATGAAAAACTGTTTTTT
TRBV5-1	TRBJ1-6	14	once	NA	CASSLEAGNSPLHF	TGCGCCAGCAGCTTGGAAGCAGGGAATTCACCCCTCCACTTT
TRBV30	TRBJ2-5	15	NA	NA	CAWSVGQAGLETQYF	TGTGCCTGGAGTGTTGGGCAGGCAGGGTTAGAGACCCAGTACTTC
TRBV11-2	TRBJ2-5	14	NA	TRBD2	CASSFGGGQETQYF	TGTGCCAGCAGCTTCGGGGGAGGGCAAGAGACCCAGTACTTC
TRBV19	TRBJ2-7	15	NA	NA	CASSIGGRGTYEQYF	TGTGCCAGTAGTATTGGGGGCAGGGGCACCTACGAGCAGTACTTC
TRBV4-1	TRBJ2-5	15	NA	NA	CASSQDTAGWETQYF	TGCGCCAGCAGCCAAGATACGGCAGGGTGGGAGACCCAGTACTTC
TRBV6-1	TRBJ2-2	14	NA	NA	CASTVGPRDGELFF	TGTGCCAGCACTGTCGGGCCGAGGGACGGGGAGCTGTTTTTT
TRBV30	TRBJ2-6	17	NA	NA	CAWSGQRPSSGANVLTF	TGTGCCTGGAGTGGACAGCGACCTAGCTCTGGGGCCAACGTCCTGACTTTC
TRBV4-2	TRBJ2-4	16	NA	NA	CASSQYGGGDRNIQYF	TGTGCCAGCAGCCAATATGGAGGGGGGGACAGAAACATTCAGTACTTC
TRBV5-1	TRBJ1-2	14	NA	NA	CASSLDTADYGYTF	TGCGCCAGCAGCTTGGATACGGCGGACTATGGCTACACCTTC
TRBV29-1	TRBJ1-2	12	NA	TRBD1	CSAGQGAGGYTF	TGCAGCGCTGGACAGGGGGCAGGTGGCTACACCTTC
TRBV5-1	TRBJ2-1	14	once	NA	CASSWGPPNNEQFF	TGCGCCAGCAGCTGGGGTCCCCCGAACAATGAGCAGTTCTTC
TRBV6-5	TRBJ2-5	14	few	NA	CASSYSNRQETQYF	TGTGCCAGCAGTTACTCGAACAGGCAAGAGACCCAGTACTTC
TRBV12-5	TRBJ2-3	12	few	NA	CASGSPGDTQYF	TGTGCTAGTGGTTCGCCGGGTGATACGCAGTATTTT
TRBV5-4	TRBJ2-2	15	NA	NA	CASRSSGTPTGELFF	TGTGCCAGCAGGTCTTCCGGGACTCCCACCGGGGAGCTGTTTTTT
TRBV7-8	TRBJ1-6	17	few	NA	CASSLATGLKGDSPLHF	TGTGCCAGCAGCTTAGCCACAGGGTTAAAGGGGGATTCACCCCTCCACTTT
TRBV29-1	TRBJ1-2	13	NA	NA	CSVANPDKYGYTF	TGCAGCGTCGCTAATCCCGACAAGTATGGCTACACCTTC
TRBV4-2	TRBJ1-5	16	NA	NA	CASSQDWRDSWQPQHF	TGTGCCAGCAGCCAAGACTGGCGGGATAGCTGGCAGCCCCAGCATTTT
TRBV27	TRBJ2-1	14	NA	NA	CASRTYGGYNEQFF	TGTGCCAGCAGGACCTACGGGGGTTACAATGAGCAGTTCTTC
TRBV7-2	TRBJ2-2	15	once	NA	CASSLVFGNTGELFF	TGTGCCAGCAGCTTAGTATTTGGGAACACCGGGGAGCTGTTTTTT
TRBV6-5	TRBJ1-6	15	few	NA	CASSYDGNYNSPLHF	TGTGCCAGCAGTTACGATGGCAATTATAATTCACCCCTCCACTTT
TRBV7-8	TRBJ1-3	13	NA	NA	CASSLASGNTIYF	TGTGCCAGCAGCTTAGCCTCTGGAAACACCATATATTTT
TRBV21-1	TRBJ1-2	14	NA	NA	CASIRLLPNYGYTF	TGTGCCAGCATTAGACTCCTCCCCAACTATGGCTACACCTTC
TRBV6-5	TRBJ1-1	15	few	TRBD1	CASSPRDRGNTEAFF	TGTGCCAGCAGCCCCCGGGACAGGGGGAACACTGAAGCTTTCTTT
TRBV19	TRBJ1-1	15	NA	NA	CASILRGGLNTEAFF	TGTGCCAGTATCCTTCGCGGGGGCCTGAACACTGAAGCTTTCTTT
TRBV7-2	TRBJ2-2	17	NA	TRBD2	CASSPQSGGLNTGELFF	TGTGCCAGCAGCCCCCAAAGCGGGGGGCTGAACACCGGGGAGCTGTTTTTT
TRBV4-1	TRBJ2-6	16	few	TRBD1	CATRDRGKSGANVLTF	TGCGCCACACGGGACAGGGGGAAGTCTGGGGCCAACGTCCTGACTTTC
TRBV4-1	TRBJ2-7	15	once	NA	CASSQDRDRRYEQYF	TGCGCCAGCAGCCAAGATCGTGACAGGAGGTACGAGCAGTACTTC